This record looks at one TCR beta chain sequence and its context. Its specificity is unknown. A much bigger clone sits one base away, suggesting this may be a read error. This sample is part of a study of breast tumors, draining lymph nodes, adjacent tissues. Samples came from axillary lymph nodes draining the breast cancer. Broader study findings: Tumor TCR diversity was below lymph nodes but above nontumor tissue. Most tumor T cells seemingly derive from lymph node, then expand in tumor. Luminal-like breast cancer showed significantly higher tumor–nontumor repertoire similarity than basal-like. The lymph node origin of tumor T cells was framed as consistent with a hypothesis, not demonstrated.

TCRdb called the multiplex PCR reads again in MiXCR, with one record for every CDR3 protein. The sample contains 130,000 or so distinct CDR3 sequences, approximately 32% of which appear only once. The CDR3 length is 13 residues. Germline values: CDR1 DFQATT, CDR2 SNEGSKA (reference sequence). The sequence derives from a female donor with breast cancer. Some clones in this sample may be carry-over from other donors' samples. Sequenced sample: axillary lymph node tissue. This chain uses TRBV20-1 with TRBJ2-7; 9 bases agree with TRBD1. The CDR3 sequence is CSASSGQGYAQYF. CDR3 nucleotide sequence: TGCAGTGCTAGTAGCGGACAGGGGTACGCGCAGTACTTC.